These 12 T cell receptor beta chains were sequenced from one sample in a study of blood T cell repertoires in COVID-19. Profiled with immunoSEQ multiplex PCR; TCRdb holds only in-frame clones, not every one. The sample has about 190,000 clones, approximately 79% seen once; the top ten hold around 11%. The specimen sequenced was peripheral blood. The receptors were sampled from a woman aged 50 to 60 with acute or convalescent COVID-19.

This rearrangement joins TRBV25-1 to TRBJ1-1, with unresolved D. V was clipped by 10 bases and J by 2 bases, with 5 bases between them. Germline V gene lookup returns CDR1 MGHDK and CDR2 SYGVNS. The CDR3 totals 10 residues. The chain's CDR3 is CAIVNTEAFF. For the CDR3, the DNA is TGTGCCATCGTCAACACTGAAGCTTTCTTT.

This chain uses TRBV28 with TRBJ2-3; D possibly corresponds to TRBD1 (6 bases). Trimming took off 7 bases at V and 10 bases at J, with 24 bases between the two ends. From germline, CDR1 is MDHEN and CDR2 SYDVKM. This CDR3 comprises 15 residues. The CDR3 DNA sequence: TGTGCCAGCAACTCCATATCGCCCGGGACACGATCGCAGTATTTT. Protein sequence: CASNSISPGTRSQYF. Complete variable domain (other parts from reference TRBV28 and TRBJ2-3): DVKVTQSSRYLVKRTGEKVFLECVQDMDHENMFWYRQDPGLGLRLIYFSYDVKMKEKGDIPEGYSVSREKKERFSLILESASTNQTSMYLCASNSISPGTRSQYFGPGTRLTVL.

The V gene is TRBV20-1, the J gene TRBJ1-1, with D possibly matching TRBD1 (6 bases). The CDR3 is 12 residues long. Germline CDR1 and CDR2: DFQATT and SNEGSKA (reference sequence). Trimming shortened V by 3 bases and J by 6 bases, and 11 bases separated the two germline ends. The CDR3 nucleotides read TGCAGTGCTAGTCGGGGGGCCGCTGAAGCTTTCTTT. Its protein product is CSASRGAAEAFF.

The chain is built from TRBV5-1 and TRBJ1-1, with TRBD1 matching over 8 bases. CDR3 size: 14 residues. Germline CDR1 reads SGHRS; CDR2 reads YFSETQ. V dropped 4 bases and J dropped 1; count of bases not matched to a gene: 3. DNA for the CDR3: TGCGCCAGCAGCGGGGGACAGGAGAACACTGAAGCTTTCTTT. It specifies CASSGGQENTEAFF.

The chain has TRBV24-1 and TRBJ2-2; TRBD1 matches at 11 bases. The CDR3 runs 16 residues. The V gene's germline CDR1 is KGHDR and CDR2 SFDVKD. Trimming cost V 3 bases and J 4 bases; bases outside gene matches: 3. The CDR3 DNA follows: TGTGCCACCAGTGATGGGACAGGGGGGTTCACCGGGGAGCTGTTTTTT. This gives the protein CATSDGTGGFTGELFF.

V and J are TRBV5-1 and TRBJ2-3; D assignment may be TRBD1 or TRBD2 (6 bases each). CDR1 and CDR2 (germline): SGHRS, YFSETQ. The germline V and J ends were trimmed by 4 bases and 1 base, with 13 bases remaining between them. The CDR3 has 15 residues. In nucleotides, the CDR3 is TGCGCCAGCAGCCTGGGAGGACAGCGCACAGATACGCAGTATTTT. Encoded protein: CASSLGGQRTDTQYF.

Worth noting for this clone: This same CDR3 is encoded by further DNA sequences in the sample. The chain joins TRBV2 to TRBJ2-7; 10 nucleotides agree with TRBD1. The CDR3 loop spans 13 amino acids. Germline V gives CDR1 SNHLY, CDR2 FYNNEI. The trim removed 4 bases at V and 4 bases at J, leaving 1 base unmatched. In DNA, the CDR3 is TGTGCCAGCAGTGGGGACAGGGGTTACGAGCAGTACTTC. It encodes CASSGDRGYEQYF.

This rearrangement joins TRBV19 to TRBJ2-1; possibly TRBD2 for D (5 bases). Germline V gene lookup returns CDR1 LNHDA and CDR2 SQIVND (reference sequence). V was shortened by 3 bases and J by 0 bases, with 9 bases between the two germline ends. The CDR3 spans 15 residues. The CDR3 DNA follows: TGTGCCAGTAGTATCGGACTGTTCTCCTACAATGAGCAGTTCTTC. It translates to CASSIGLFSYNEQFF.

The chain is built from TRBV4-1 and TRBJ1-5; D not certain. The CDR3 spans 14 residues. In germline, CDR1 is MGHRA, CDR2 YSYEKL. Trimming took 4 bases from V and 1 from J, leaving 8 bases between them. CDR3 sequence (DNA): TGCGCCAGCAGCCCCCTAGCGAGCAATCAGCCCCAGCATTTT. Translated, it gives CASSPLASNQPQHF.

The chain combines TRBV4-1 with TRBJ2-1; D is perhaps TRBD1 (6 bases). The CDR3 has 15 amino acids. Germline loops: CDR1 MGHRA, CDR2 YSYEKL. Trimming removed 3 bases at V and 4 bases at J, with 13 bases between. The CDR3 sequence: CASSQETGVYNEQFF. CDR3 bases: TGCGCCAGCAGCCAGGAGACAGGAGTGTACAATGAGCAGTTCTTC.

The rearrangement joins TRBV18 to TRBJ1-1, with D possibly being TRBD1 (6 bases). Trimming cost V 2 bases and J 3 bases, with 13 bases left between them. CDR1 and CDR2 (germline): KGHSH, LQKENI. There are 15 residues in the CDR3. The DNA of the CDR3 is TGTGCCAGCTCACCAGGCCAGGGGCGTTACACTGAAGCTTTCTTT. This translates into CASSPGQGRYTEAFF.

The chain has TRBV6-6 and TRBJ2-7; 7 bases line up with TRBD1. The ends lost 5 bases at V and 3 bases at J; junction bases unmatched: 16. The CDR3 totals 17 residues. Germline V CDR1 and CDR2: MNHNY, SVGAGI (reference sequence). For the CDR3, the DNA is TGTGCCAGCAGTCCAAACCCTTACAGGGGTCTCGACTACGAGCAGTACTTC. Its protein is CASSPNPYRGLDYEQYF.